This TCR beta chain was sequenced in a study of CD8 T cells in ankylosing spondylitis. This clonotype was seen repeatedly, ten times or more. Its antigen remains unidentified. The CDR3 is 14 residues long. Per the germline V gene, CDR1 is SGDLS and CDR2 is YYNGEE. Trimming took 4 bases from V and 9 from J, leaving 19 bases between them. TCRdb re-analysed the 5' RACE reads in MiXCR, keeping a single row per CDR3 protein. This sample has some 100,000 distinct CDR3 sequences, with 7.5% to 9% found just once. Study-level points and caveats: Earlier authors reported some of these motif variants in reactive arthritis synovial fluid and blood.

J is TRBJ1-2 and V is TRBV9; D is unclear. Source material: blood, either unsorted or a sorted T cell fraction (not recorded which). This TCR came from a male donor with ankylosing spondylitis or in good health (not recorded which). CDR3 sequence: CASSPRAPEARYTF. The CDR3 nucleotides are TGTGCCAGCAGCCCGCGGGCCCCAGAGGCCCGCTACACCTTC.